This T cell receptor (beta chain) was recorded in a study of T cells after yellow fever vaccination. The study, taken as a whole, reports: Within FACS-sorted repertoires, abundant clonotypes contaminating from the bulk population could be present. A small share of clonotypes appeared in both CD4 and CD8 compartments. Once the booster was given, most primary-vaccination clones reappeared, at approximately 97% for CD4 and approximately 88% for CD8.

A process of 5'RACE template switching, which added a universal primer site and UMIs, was used to make TCR cDNA. Each CDR3 protein is one row after TCRdb ran MiXCR on the 5' RACE reads. The sample lists 200,000 or so distinct CDR3 sequences, 5.5% to 8.5% occurring once. This clonotype was seen only a few times. No antigen is known for it. This CDR3 has 13 amino acids. Germline lookup yields CDR1 SGHTA and CDR2 FQGNSA. The V and J ends lost 6 bases and 2 bases, in that order; junction bases with no gene match: 4. The V and J genes are TRBV7-2 and TRBJ2-7; 7 nucleotides line up with TRBD1. Sequenced material: CD4+ T cells sorted from PBMCs, taken on the day of the yellow fever booster vaccination. This sequence was found in a man younger than 40 who received the YFV17D yellow fever vaccine. CDR3 protein: CASSAGTAYEQYF. The CDR3 DNA reads as TGTGCCAGCAGTGCCGGGACAGCCTACGAGCAGTACTTC.